This T cell receptor (beta chain) stems from a study of molecular identifiers for immune sequencing clone quantification. Germline V gene data show CDR1 as WSHSY and CDR2 as SAAADI. V lost 9 bases to trimming and J lost 2 bases, with 17 bases between them. This CDR3 has 14 residues. Using its own MiXCR run on the PCR reads, TCRdb lists one record per CDR3 protein. The repertoire holds 100,000 or so distinct CDR3 sequences, with roughly 38% as singletons. Between about 19,000 and 1,100,000 sorted cells, with 10%, 30% or 50% RNA, yielded naive CD8 libraries. The TCR sequence derives from a human donor in good health. Some libraries in this study had Jurkat cell RNA spiked in. Source material: naive CD8+ T cells from blood, with Jurkat cell RNA spiked in. Documented subset: FACS-sorted CD8+CD4-CCR7+CD45RA+ naive T cells. The rearrangement uses TRBV10-2 and TRBJ2-7, with D possibly matching TRBD1 (5 bases). Here the CDR3 reads CARPHAREPYEQYF. The CDR3 coding sequence is TGCGCCAGACCTCACGCCAGGGAACCCTACGAGCAGTACTTC.